What follows describes a single T cell receptor beta chain. The target antigen is unknown. These data originate in a study of cytomegalovirus exposure and HLA in healthy donors. Using immunoSEQ multiplex PCR, the repertoire was profiled, and TCRdb retains in-frame clones only, with some absent. Of 80,000 to 100,000 clones in the sample, about 90% were seen once. Study-level points and caveats: Most TCRs appeared rarely, but some public TCRs recurred in many donors.

From germline, CDR1 is MNHEY and CDR2 SVGAGI. The CDR3 is 15 amino acids. The V gene end was trimmed by 0 bases and the J gene end by 4 bases; junction bases not matched to a gene: 5. This sequence joins TRBV6-5 and TRBJ1-2; TRBD1 matches at 7 bases. Sequenced material: PBMCs. This receptor was obtained from a man younger than 35 in good health and CMV-seropositive. The CDR3 sequence: CASSYSSQGGYGYTF. CDR3 bases: TGTGCCAGCAGTTACTCGAGTCAGGGGGGCTATGGCTACACCTTC.